This T cell receptor beta chain was found in a study of cytomegalovirus exposure and HLA in healthy donors. Healthy bone marrow donors made up the cohort. Per the germline V gene, CDR1 is SQVTM and CDR2 is ANQGSEA. Trimming took 0 bases from V and 7 from J, leaving 12 bases between them. The CDR3 is made up of 13 amino acids. Study results and limitations: The majority of TCR sequences were rare, yet some public TCRs appeared in many donors.

Remarks on this clone: Its target is not known.

A multiplex PCR was run with 60 Vbeta primers and 13 Jbeta primers. Repertoires were generated with immunoSEQ multiplex PCR, while TCRdb's copy carries only in-frame clones and drops some. The sample has around 100,000 clones, about 71% seen once. The chain has TRBV29-1 and TRBJ1-2; tentatively, D is TRBD1 (6 bases). This clonotype was sampled from a woman aged 45-65 years in good health and CMV-seronegative. Sequencing input: PBMCs. CDR3 protein: CSVEDLQGTGYTF. The CDR3 region has the DNA TGCAGCGTTGAAGATCTTCAGGGGACTGGCTACACCTTC.